Given below is one T cell receptor (beta chain) in context. These data originate in a study of blood T cell repertoires in COVID-19. Looking at the study overall: T cells, B-cell-depleted T cells, or PBMCs provided the cDNA or gDNA that served as material.

Germline V lookup: CDR1 MNHEY, CDR2 SMNVEV (reference sequence). This CDR3 comprises 14 residues. Trimming cost V 6 bases and J 7 bases, with 16 bases left between them. Participants came from some 23 US areas, aged about 18 to 100 years. All recovered Cohort 3 donors got two negative PCRs, got clearance, or saw symptom resolution. Sequenced by immunoSEQ multiplex PCR; TCRdb stores in-frame clones only, minus some. Of about 280,000 clones in the sample, roughly 87% were seen once. The TCR sequence derives from a woman in her thirties who had recovered from COVID-19. What was sequenced was PBMCs or T cells enriched from blood (not recorded which). The chain combines TRBV27 with TRBJ1-5; D is ambiguous. The chain's CDR3 is CASSPTWGGQPQHF. Here the CDR3 DNA reads TGTGCCAGCAGCCCCACTTGGGGAGGGCAGCCCCAGCATTTT.